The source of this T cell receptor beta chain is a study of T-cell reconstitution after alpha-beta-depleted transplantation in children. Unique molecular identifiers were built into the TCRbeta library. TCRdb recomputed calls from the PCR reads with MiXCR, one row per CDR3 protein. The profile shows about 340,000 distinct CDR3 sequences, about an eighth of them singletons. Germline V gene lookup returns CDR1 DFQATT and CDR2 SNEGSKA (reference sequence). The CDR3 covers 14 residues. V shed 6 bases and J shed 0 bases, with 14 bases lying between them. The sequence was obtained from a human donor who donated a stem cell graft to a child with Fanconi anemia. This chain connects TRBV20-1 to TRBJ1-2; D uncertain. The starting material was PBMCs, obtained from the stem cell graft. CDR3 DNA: TGCAGTGCAACGGAGGGAGGAGCTAACTATGGCTACACCTTC. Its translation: CSATEGGANYGYTF.